Below, 22 T cell receptor beta chains from the same sample are listed, as sequenced in a study of Graves' ophthalmopathy and Graves' hyperthyroidism. Beta-chain TCR CDR3 regions were amplified from RNA transcripts. An initial RT-PCR round employing HTBI primers preceded a second-round multiplex PCR. Via MiXCR, TCRdb re-called the multiplex PCR reads, giving one row per CDR3 protein. Of 500,000 to 700,000 distinct CDR3 sequences in the sample, approximately 21% were seen once. The sample was peripheral blood. These TCRs come from a woman aged 18-29 years with stable Graves' hyperthyroidism. Some clones in this sample may be carry-over from other donors' samples.

There are many counts of this clonotype. This sequence joins TRBV27 and TRBJ2-7; a weak D match, TRBD1 (6 bases). Germline assignment: CDR1 MNHEY and CDR2 SMNVEV (reference sequence). The CDR3 spans 15 residues. V was clipped by 0 bases and J by 1 base, with 10 bases between them. CDR3 loop: CASSLSQGKSYEQYF. The CDR3 DNA sequence: TGTGCCAGCAGTTTATCTCAGGGGAAATCCTACGAGCAGTACTTC.

The chain carries TRBV4-1 and TRBJ2-5; D gene ambiguous. V gave up 2 bases and J gave up 3 bases, with 19 bases separating them. The germline CDR1 and CDR2 sequences are MGHRA and YSYEKL. This CDR3 contains 17 residues. CDR3 protein: CASSQRGTWGKEETQYF. CDR3 nucleotides: TGCGCCAGCAGCCAAAGAGGCACCTGGGGAAAGGAAGAGACCCAGTACTTC.

There are many counts of this clonotype. The chain is built from TRBV30 and TRBJ2-6; D not resolved. Germline V gene sequence: CDR1 GTSNPN, CDR2 SVGIG (reference sequence). The CDR3 sequence is 17 residues long. Deletions cut 3 bases from V and 0 bases from J, with 15 bases between. The CDR3 DNA sequence: TGTGCCTGGAGGGCGCGGCCGACCTACTCTGGGGCCAACGTCCTGACTTTC. Its translation: CAWRARPTYSGANVLTF.

This clonotype came up once. The rearrangement uses TRBV29-1 and TRBJ1-1; D perhaps matches TRBD1 (5 bases). CDR1 SQVTM and CDR2 ANQGSEA come from the germline V gene. The length of the CDR3 is 14 residues. V dropped 4 bases and J dropped 1 base, with 13 bases sitting between them. CDR3 residues: CSVGMGGTNTEAFF. Here the CDR3 DNA reads TGCAGCGTTGGAATGGGGGGGACGAACACTGAAGCTTTCTTT.

This clonotype was counted at least ten times. V and J are TRBV12-3 or TRBV12-4 and TRBJ1-1, with D possibly matching TRBD1 (6 bases). This CDR3 spans 12 amino acids. The ends were cut back, 6 bases at V and 8 bases at J, with 13 bases in the middle. CDR3 coding DNA: TGTGCCAGCAGGACGGACAGAGCGGAAGCTTTCTTT. The encoded protein is CASRTDRAEAFF.

This clonotype has a count of ten or more. V gene TRBV5-1 combines with J gene TRBJ1-1, with 8 bases aligning to TRBD1. The CDR3 consists of 15 residues. Germline V CDR1 and CDR2: SGHRS, YFSETQ. V dropped 4 bases and J dropped 1; count of bases not matched to a gene: 6. CDR3 in DNA: TGCGCCAGCAGCGTAGGACAGGGACCGAACACTGAAGCTTTCTTT. Translated: CASSVGQGPNTEAFF.

This clonotype was observed at least ten times. This chain connects TRBV27 to TRBJ1-1, with D maybe TRBD1 (5 bases). The V gene lost 5 bases and the J gene lost 5 bases, with 15 bases spanning the gap. Per germline, CDR1 MNHEY and CDR2 SMNVEV (reference sequence). This CDR3 is built from 14 residues. The CDR3: CASSAQGVFTEAFF. Written as DNA, the CDR3 is TGTGCCAGCAGTGCCCAGGGTGTATTTACTGAAGCTTTCTTT.

This clonotype has ten or more counts. The rearrangement joins TRBV30 to TRBJ1-3; D possibly corresponds to TRBD1 (5 bases). Trimming took off 3 bases at V and 9 bases at J, with 12 bases between the two ends. Looked up from germline, CDR1 is GTSNPN and CDR2 is SVGIG (reference sequence). This CDR3 is 12 amino acids long. CDR3 residues: CAWSQSRGTIYF. The CDR3 DNA is TGTGCCTGGAGCCAGTCTAGGGGCACCATATATTTT.

This clonotype was seen repeatedly, ten times or more. V gene TRBV4-1 combines with J gene TRBJ1-2; D not resolved. Germline CDR1 MGHRA, CDR2 YSYEKL. The CDR3 consists of 14 residues. Trimming pared 0 bases from V and 2 bases from J, leaving 7 bases between. The CDR3 spells CASSQEGGNYGYTF. CDR3 DNA: TGCGCCAGCAGCCAAGAAGGAGGGAACTATGGCTACACCTTC.

Ten or more counts support this clonotype. The chain combines TRBV20-1 with TRBJ1-2; TRBD1 matches at 8 bases. J gave up 5 bases and V 2 bases, and 22 bases lay outside the gene matches. Germline assignment: CDR1 DFQATT and CDR2 SNEGSKA (reference sequence). CDR3 length equals 19 residues. This CDR3 is CSARKASGANRDRKYGYTF. The DNA of the CDR3 is TGCAGTGCTAGAAAGGCCTCCGGTGCTAACCGGGACAGGAAATATGGCTACACCTTC.

In this sample, this clonotype turned up many times. V is TRBV2 and J is TRBJ1-1; D may be TRBD1 (6 bases). V was cut by 1 base and J by 3 bases, with 9 bases left in between. CDR1 and CDR2 from the germline V gene are SNHLY and FYNNEI. The CDR3 totals 14 residues. The CDR3 sequence is CASSEDRVYTEAFF. In DNA, the CDR3 is TGTGCCAGCAGTGAAGACAGGGTGTACACTGAAGCTTTCTTT.

This clonotype was recorded at least ten times. J is TRBJ1-5 and V is TRBV12-3 or TRBV12-4; no clear D. The germline V and J ends were trimmed by 6 bases and 0 bases, with 12 bases remaining between them. CDR3 length: 15 residues. CDR3 in DNA: TGTGCCAGCAGCCTAGTAGATTATAGCAATCAGCCCCAGCATTTT. Its protein is CASSLVDYSNQPQHF.

This clonotype was recorded at least ten times. The chain has TRBV6-2 or TRBV6-3 and TRBJ1-5; a possible D gene is TRBD1 (5 bases). The CDR3 totals 15 residues. Germline V gives CDR1 MNHEY, CDR2 SVGEGT. V was pared by 0 bases and J by 8 bases, with 14 bases between. CDR3 nucleotides: TGTGCCAGCAGTTACTCAATGGGGCCAGATGAGCCCCAGCATTTT. It is translated as CASSYSMGPDEPQHF.

In its sample, this clonotype was seen many times. The chain links TRBV27 to TRBJ1-1; the D is unclear. This CDR3 has 16 amino acids. The V gene's germline CDR1 is MNHEY and CDR2 SMNVEV (reference sequence). V lost 8 bases and J 0 bases, leaving 19 bases between the germline ends. The CDR3 here is CASFNQFGHMNTEAFF. The CDR3 region has the DNA TGTGCCAGCTTTAATCAGTTCGGCCACATGAACACTGAAGCTTTCTTT.

This clonotype was seen at least ten times. J is TRBJ2-5 and V is TRBV11-2; D is perhaps TRBD2 (6 bases). V shed 2 bases and J shed 1 base, with 11 bases lying between them. Germline loops: CDR1 SGHAT, CDR2 FQNNGV. The CDR3 runs 15 residues. The CDR3 sequence is CASSLWWDSQETQYF. CDR3 bases: TGTGCCAGCAGCTTATGGTGGGACTCCCAAGAGACCCAGTACTTC. Variable domain in full (rest from reference TRBV11-2 and TRBJ2-5): EAGVAQSPRYKIIEKRQSVAFWCNPISGHATLYWYQQILGQGPKLLIQFQNNGVVDDSQLPKDRFSAERLKGVDSTLKIQPAKLEDSAVYLCASSLWWDSQETQYFGPGTRLLVL.

The chain combines TRBV4-2 with TRBJ2-5; TRBD1 might be the D (6 bases). The CDR3 contains 14 residues. Trimming cost V 6 bases and J 3 bases, with 14 bases left between them. Germline V gene sequence: CDR1 LGHNA, CDR2 YNFKEQ. The CDR3, as DNA: TGTGCCAGCAGGGAGACAGGCAGAAAAGAGACCCAGTACTTC. It codes for CASRETGRKETQYF.

In its sample, this clonotype was seen a few times. V usage is TRBV27 and J usage is TRBJ1-6; D call uncertain. V shed 6 bases and J shed 5 bases, with 8 bases lying between them. This CDR3 is 13 amino acids long. Germline CDR1 and CDR2: MNHEY and SMNVEV (reference sequence). CDR3 bases: TGTGCCAGCAGACTGCTTAATAATTCACCCCTCCACTTT. Translating it yields CASRLLNNSPLHF.

This clonotype was seen at least ten times. This chain joins TRBV6-1 and TRBJ2-7; D is ambiguous. CDR1 MNHNS and CDR2 SASEGT come from the germline V gene. CDR3 length equals 16 residues. V gave up 1 base and J gave up 5 bases, with 18 bases separating them. This CDR3 is CASSEGGSMGPHEQYF. CDR3 sequence (DNA): TGTGCCAGCAGTGAAGGAGGCTCTATGGGCCCCCACGAGCAGTACTTC.

The gene calls are TRBV6-2 or TRBV6-3 and TRBJ2-7; TRBD2 matches at 7 bases. Germline CDR1 MNHEY, CDR2 SVGEGT. This CDR3 comprises 15 residues. V lost 0 bases to trimming and J lost 5 bases; unmatched junction nucleotides: 7. The DNA of the CDR3 is TGTGCCAGCAGTTACTCCCGGGACTATACCCACGAGCAGTACTTC. Translated: CASSYSRDYTHEQYF.

The sample holds many counts of this clonotype. V usage is TRBV20-1 and J usage is TRBJ1-1; unclear D gene. The germline V gene has CDR1 DFQATT and CDR2 SNEGSKA (reference sequence). There are 13 residues in the CDR3. V shed 1 base and J shed 1 base, with 7 bases lying between them. DNA of the CDR3: TGCAGTGCTAGAGGAGGCCGGAACACTGAAGCTTTCTTT. Translated: CSARGGRNTEAFF.

The rearrangement links TRBV5-1 to TRBJ1-3; a possible D gene is TRBD1 (5 bases). V shed 4 bases and J shed 0 bases, with 17 bases lying between them. The CDR3 extends over 17 amino acids. The germline V gene has CDR1 SGHRS and CDR2 YFSETQ. In DNA, the CDR3 is TGCGCCAGCAGCAGGGATGGGGCAGGAAACTCTGGAAACACCATATATTTT. Residues: CASSRDGAGNSGNTIYF.

This clonotype was observed many times. The CDR3 DNA reads TGCAGTGCTCCATTGGAGAACACTGAAGCTTTCTTT. The encoded protein is CSAPLENTEAFF. This rearrangement joins TRBV20-1 to TRBJ1-1; D is undetermined. The germline gives CDR1 DFQATT, CDR2 SNEGSKA (reference sequence). V was clipped by 5 bases and J by 1 base, with 8 bases between them. CDR3 length equals 12 residues.